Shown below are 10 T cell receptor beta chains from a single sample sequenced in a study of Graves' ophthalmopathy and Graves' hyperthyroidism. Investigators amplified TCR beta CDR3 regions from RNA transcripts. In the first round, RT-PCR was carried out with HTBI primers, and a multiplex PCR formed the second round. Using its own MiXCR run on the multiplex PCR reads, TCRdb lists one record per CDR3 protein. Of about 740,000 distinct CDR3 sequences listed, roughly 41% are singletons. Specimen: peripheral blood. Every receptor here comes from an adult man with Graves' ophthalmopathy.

CDR3 bases: TGTGCCAGCAGCTTGACCAGGGGGCCCTACGAGCAGTACTTC. This gives the protein CASSLTRGPYEQYF. J is TRBJ2-7 and V is TRBV7-9; TRBD1 aligns across 8 bases. Germline V lookup: CDR1 SEHNR, CDR2 FQNEAQ (reference sequence). Losses at the gene ends were 3 bases for V and 2 bases for J; bases not matched to a gene: 3. The CDR3 totals 14 residues.

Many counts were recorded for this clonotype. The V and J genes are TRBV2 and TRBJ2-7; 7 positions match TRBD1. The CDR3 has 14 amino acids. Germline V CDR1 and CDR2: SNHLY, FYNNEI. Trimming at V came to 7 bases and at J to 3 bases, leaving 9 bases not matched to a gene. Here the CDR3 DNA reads TGTGCCAGCAAACGGGACAGTCAAATCTACGAGCAGTACTTC. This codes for CASKRDSQIYEQYF.

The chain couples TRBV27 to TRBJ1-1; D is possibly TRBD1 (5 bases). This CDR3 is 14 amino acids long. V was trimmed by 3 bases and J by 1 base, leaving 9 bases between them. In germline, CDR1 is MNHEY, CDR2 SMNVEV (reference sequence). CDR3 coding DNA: TGTGCCAGCAGTTTGGGACTCTCGAACACTGAAGCTTTCTTT. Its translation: CASSLGLSNTEAFF.

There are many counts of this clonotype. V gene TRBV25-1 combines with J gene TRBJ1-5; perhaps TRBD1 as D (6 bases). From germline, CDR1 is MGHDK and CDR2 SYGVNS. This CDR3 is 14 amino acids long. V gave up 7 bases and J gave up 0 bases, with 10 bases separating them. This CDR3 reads CASTGADSNQPQHF. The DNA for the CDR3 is TGTGCCAGCACGGGGGCAGATAGCAATCAGCCCCAGCATTTT.

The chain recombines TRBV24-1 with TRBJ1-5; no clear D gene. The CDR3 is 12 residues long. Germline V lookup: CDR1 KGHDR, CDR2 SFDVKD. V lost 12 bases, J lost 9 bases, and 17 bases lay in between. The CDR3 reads CAWSVGWMPQHF. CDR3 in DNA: TGTGCCTGGAGTGTGGGATGGATGCCCCAGCATTTT.

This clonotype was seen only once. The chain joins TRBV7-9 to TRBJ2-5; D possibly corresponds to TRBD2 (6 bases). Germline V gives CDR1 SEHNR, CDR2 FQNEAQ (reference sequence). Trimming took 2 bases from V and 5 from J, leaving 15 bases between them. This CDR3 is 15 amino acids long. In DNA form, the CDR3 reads TGTGCCAGCAGCTTAACTAGCAGGTCAGGCGAGACCCAGTACTTC. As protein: CASSLTSRSGETQYF.

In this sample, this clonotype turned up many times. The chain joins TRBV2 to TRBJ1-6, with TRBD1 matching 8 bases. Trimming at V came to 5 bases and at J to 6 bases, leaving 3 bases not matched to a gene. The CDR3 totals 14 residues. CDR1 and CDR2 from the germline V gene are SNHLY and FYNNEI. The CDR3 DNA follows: TGTGCCAGCAGTAAAACAGGGGGTAATTCACCCCTCCACTTT. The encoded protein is CASSKTGGNSPLHF.

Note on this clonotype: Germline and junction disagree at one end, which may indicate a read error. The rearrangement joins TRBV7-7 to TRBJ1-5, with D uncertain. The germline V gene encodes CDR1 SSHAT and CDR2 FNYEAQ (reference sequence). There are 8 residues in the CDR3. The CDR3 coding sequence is TGTGCTAGCAGCTTATGGCATTTT. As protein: CASSLWHF.

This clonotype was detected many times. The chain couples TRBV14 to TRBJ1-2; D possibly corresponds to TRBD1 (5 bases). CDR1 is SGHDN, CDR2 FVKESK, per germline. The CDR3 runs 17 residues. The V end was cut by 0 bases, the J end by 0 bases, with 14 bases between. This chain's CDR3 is CASSQDRFGTANYGYTF. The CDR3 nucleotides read TGTGCCAGCAGCCAAGACAGGTTCGGGACCGCTAACTATGGCTACACCTTC.

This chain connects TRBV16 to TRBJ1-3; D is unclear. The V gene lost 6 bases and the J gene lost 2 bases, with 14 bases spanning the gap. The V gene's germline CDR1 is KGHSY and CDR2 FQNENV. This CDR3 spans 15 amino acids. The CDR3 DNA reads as TGTGCCAGCAGTCCTGGACGTCCCACTGGAAACACCATATATTTT. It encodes CASSPGRPTGNTIYF.